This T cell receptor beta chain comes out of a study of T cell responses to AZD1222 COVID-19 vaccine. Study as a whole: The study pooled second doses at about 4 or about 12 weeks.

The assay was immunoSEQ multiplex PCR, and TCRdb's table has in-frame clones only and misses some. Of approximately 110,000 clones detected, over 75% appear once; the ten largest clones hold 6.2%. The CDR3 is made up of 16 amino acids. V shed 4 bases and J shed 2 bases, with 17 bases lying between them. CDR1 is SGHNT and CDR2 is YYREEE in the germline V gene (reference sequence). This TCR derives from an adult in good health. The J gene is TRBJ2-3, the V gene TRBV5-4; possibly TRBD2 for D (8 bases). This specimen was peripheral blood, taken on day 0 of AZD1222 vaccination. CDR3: CASSPGGTATTDTQYF. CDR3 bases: TGTGCCAGCAGCCCGGGGGGGACAGCTACCACAGATACGCAGTATTTT.